The T cell receptor (beta chain) described here comes from a study of blood T cell repertoires in COVID-19 (dated by TCRdb to the early 2020s). At the level of the whole study: Samples covering the acute and convalescent phases of COVID-19 were provided by collaborators in the United States, Italy and Spain. The material from the prospective study consisted of cDNA or gDNA derived from T cells, B-cell-depleted T cells, or PBMCs. The dataset comprised deeply sampled blood TCRbeta repertoires from subjects exposed to, actively infected with, or recovered from COVID-19. A freely available public database, intended as a resource for researchers studying the immune response to SARS-CoV-2, is where the repertoires were released. The samples were drawn from two sources: the first 160 participants of the ongoing ImmuneRACE study, and some 1,300 subjects contributed by 6 global collaborators. Sample metadata almost always included a de-identified subject ID, COVID-19 status, age in years and sex. HLA class I and class II types, where available, came from metadata supplied by the sample provider rather than from assay-based typing. The paper's findings and limits, for the study overall: The amount of clinical and demographic metadata varied by source and participant and was provided uncurated.

The CDR3 spans 14 residues, from the cysteine through the phenylalanine. The entry retains the CDR3 DNA only, 42 bases that are in frame from base 1. As encoded in the germline V gene, CDR1 is SQVTM while CDR2 is ANQGSEA. The germline V end is reduced by 6 bases and the J end by 7 bases; junction bases left unmatched: 6. Of note for this clone: Its cognate antigen has yet to be identified. The record has no base qualities; no much larger clone is one base away.

In the prospective study, participants were about 18 to 90 years old, resided in about two dozen geographic areas of the United States, and were enrolled through a virtual design. In the prospective study, cohorts were assigned on the basis of participant-reported clinical history obtained from a screening survey and a study questionnaire. In the prospective study, mobile phlebotomists collected whole blood, serum and a nasopharyngeal or oropharyngeal swab from each participant. Additional blood draws and questionnaires over an approximately two-month period could optionally be provided by prospective study participants. Blood samples from the prospective study were shipped frozen or at room temperature prior to DNA extraction. The immunoSEQ Assay, a bias-controlled multiplex PCR, was used to amplify TCRbeta CDR3 regions from genomic DNA. In the source study's methods: The number of nucleated cells in each sample was estimated from the amplification of reference gene primers within the assay. Sequence reads were collapsed and filtered to measure the absolute abundance of every unique TCRbeta CDR3 rearrangement. For each sample, productive Simpson clonality was calculated by taking the square root of Simpson's diversity index across productive rearrangements. Not all clones reach the TCRdb copy of this immuneACCESS table, which keeps in-frame sequences only. Checked studies attribute under half of the gap to unresolved V genes and leave the rest unexplained. That table is the source of V, J and clone size, and D and trimming were worked out from the DNA. The sample includes about 220,000 clones, with approximately 92% observed a single time. The ten largest clones represent over 3% of the sample.

The chain is encoded by TRBV29-1 joined to TRBJ2-2, and 12 bases in between align with TRBD2. The receptor's source is a woman in her late teens or twenties in a cohort exposed to, infected with or recovered from COVID-19 (not recorded which). Sequencing used PBMCs or T cells enriched from blood (not recorded which). The CDR3 reads as follows: CSVWTSGKGGELFF. In nucleotides, the sequence is TGCAGCGTATGGACTAGCGGGAAGGGCGGGGAGCTGTTTTTT.